The 8 T cell receptor beta chains reported below all come from one sample, sequenced in a study of shared clonotypes between healthy human individuals. Sequenced by immunoSEQ multiplex PCR; TCRdb stores in-frame clones only, minus some. The sample holds 850,000 to 1,200,000 clones, roughly 75% seen once. The specimen was memory CD4+ T cells sorted from blood. Subset specified: CD45RA-negative fraction. All receptors derive from a man aged 18 to 35 in good health.

This rearrangement joins TRBV6-1 to TRBJ2-1; TRBD1 aligns across 8 bases. Germline-derived CDR1 and CDR2 are MNHNS and SASEGT. Unmatched junction bases numbered 13, after V lost 6 bases and J lost 9 bases. The CDR3 runs 15 residues. The CDR3 DNA reads as TGTGCCAGCAGCAGCGGTCAGGGGGCCGTAAGTGAGCAGTTCTTC. Encoded protein: CASSSGQGAVSEQFF.

The chain recombines TRBV25-1 with TRBJ2-7; TRBD1 or TRBD2 may be the D gene (6 bases each). V was trimmed by 2 bases and J by 2 bases, leaving 13 bases between them. The CDR3 runs 15 residues. Looked up from germline, CDR1 is MGHDK and CDR2 is SYGVNS. Written as DNA, the CDR3 is TGTGCCAGCAGTGAACAGGGGAGGATGGCCTACGAGCAGTACTTC. Translation gives CASSEQGRMAYEQYF.

This chain links TRBV7-9 with TRBJ2-7; 10 nucleotides match TRBD1. V gave up 0 bases and J gave up 4 bases; unmatched junction bases: 3. CDR1 is SEHNR, CDR2 FQNEAQ, per germline (reference sequence). The CDR3 loop spans 15 amino acids. The CDR3 DNA follows: TGTGCCAGCAGCTTAGCGCGGACAGGGGGTTACGAGCAGTACTTC. Its translation is CASSLARTGGYEQYF.

Note on this clone: Other DNA sequences in the sample encode the same CDR3. The rearrangement uses TRBV4-1 and TRBJ2-5, with unresolved D. The CDR3 is 13 residues long. Germline lookup yields CDR1 MGHRA and CDR2 YSYEKL. Trimming left V 4 bases short and J 3 bases short, with 9 bases between. CDR3 nucleotides: TGCGCCAGCAGCCTAGGATTGAAAGAGACCCAGTACTTC. Its protein product is CASSLGLKETQYF.

The genes are TRBV7-2 and TRBJ2-1; 8 bases fit TRBD1. Trimming cost V 1 base and J 12 bases; bases outside gene matches: 8. Germline V CDR1 and CDR2: SGHTA, FQGNSA. This CDR3 has 14 residues. The CDR3 spells CASSLGTGTLVQFF. In DNA form, the CDR3 reads TGTGCCAGCAGCTTAGGGACAGGGACGTTAGTGCAGTTCTTC.

The chain is built from TRBV7-3 and TRBJ2-1; TRBD2 aligns across 11 bases. The ends lost 4 bases at V and 12 bases at J; junction bases unmatched: 8. Germline V gene sequence: CDR1 SGHTA, CDR2 FQGTGA. The CDR3 extends over 14 amino acids. The CDR3 nucleotides read TGTGCCAGCAGCTCCCCAACTAGCGGGGGTCGGCAGTTCTTC. Residues: CASSSPTSGGRQFF.

The chain joins TRBV4-1 to TRBJ2-5, with 8 positions matching TRBD1. This CDR3 region has 16 residues. Per germline, CDR1 MGHRA and CDR2 YSYEKL. J gave up 4 bases and V 4 bases, and 11 bases lay outside the gene matches. The CDR3 DNA reads TGCGCCAGCAGCCCAGGACAGGGCCGGGACGGAGAGACCCAGTACTTC. Amino acids: CASSPGQGRDGETQYF.

The chain carries TRBV9 and TRBJ2-1; 8 positions match TRBD2. Germline CDR1 reads SGDLS; CDR2 reads YYNGEE. CDR3 length: 15 amino acids. J was trimmed by 6 bases and V by 4 bases; bases with no gene match: 9. This CDR3 reads CASSTSTSAFNEQFF. The CDR3 coding sequence is TGTGCCAGCAGCACTTCGACTAGCGCCTTCAATGAGCAGTTCTTC.